Listed below are T cell receptor beta chains from one sample, sequenced in a study of blood T cells in healthy people across ages. TCRdb re-derived calls from the 5' RACE reads in MiXCR, one entry per CDR3 protein. This table holds 1.5 million to 2 million distinct CDR3 sequences, more than 35% found once. Input material: blood. The receptors were gathered from a human donor in good health. Each CDR3 is given without its conserved first and last residue.

v_call	j_call	cdr3_aa
TRBV5-1	TRBJ2-7	ASSLDASSYEQY
TRBV20-1	TRBJ2-7	SAPSGARTYEQY
TRBV4-1	TRBJ1-5	ASRVQINSNQPQH
TRBV25-1	TRBJ2-3	ASSESWRIPDTQY
TRBV6-5	TRBJ2-5	ASRLPGAETQY
TRBV7-2	TRBJ1-2	ASSRTGGNSYQGYT
TRBV10-3	-	AISNGDRNSYEQY
TRBV20-1	TRBJ2-5	SAPPGSGGQETQY
TRBV7-2	TRBJ2-5	ASSWGGPQETQY
TRBV19	TRBJ2-7	ASSIVAGYEQY
TRBV6-2/TRBV6-3	TRBJ2-7	ASRPSGVTYEQY
TRBV12-3/TRBV12-4	TRBJ1-2	ASSFWGPGGYT